The 27 T cell receptor beta chains listed next were all sequenced from one sample in a study of tumor-infiltrating lymphocytes in primary liver carcinoma. A constant-region primer primed TCR beta cDNA synthesis from about 550 ng of total RNA. Libraries of TCR beta came from three nested multiplex PCR rounds with slightly modified ARM-PCR. With TRBV1-TRBV30 forward primers and a C-beta reverse primer, the first two PCR rounds were run for roughly 10 cycles each. Using its own MiXCR run on the multiplex PCR reads, TCRdb lists one record per CDR3 protein. This table holds approximately 80,000 distinct CDR3 sequences, approximately 62% found once. Investigators took RNA and DNA out together from roughly 21-30 mg of unsorted bulk tissue. The sample was tumor-adjacent normal liver tissue. Every receptor here comes from a man in his forties with primary liver carcinoma and hepatitis B virus infection.

As to this clonotype: Sequence at one end of the junction differs from germline and may be a read error. V and J are TRBV11-2 and TRBJ2-3; TRBD2 is a possible D gene (6 bases). CDR3 size: 16 residues. CDR1 and CDR2 from the germline V gene are SGHAT and FQNNGV. The CDR3: CASGLTEGLLTDTQYF. The CDR3 DNA reads as TGTGCCAGCGGCTTAACGGAGGGCCTGCTTACAGATACGCAGTATTTT.

This clonotype was observed at least ten times. The chain has TRBV6-5 and TRBJ2-3; D is undetermined. Germline assignment: CDR1 MNHEY and CDR2 SVGAGI. This CDR3 comprises 13 residues. V lost 7 bases and J 5 bases, leaving 13 bases between the germline ends. The CDR3 DNA follows: TGTGCCAGCACCAAACCGGAGCTAGATACGCAGTATTTT. Translation gives CASTKPELDTQYF.

Concerning this clonotype itself: Possible read error: a much larger clone is one base away. The J gene is TRBJ2-3, the V gene TRBV4-3; D may correspond to TRBD1 or TRBD2 (5 bases each). Trimming removed 4 bases at V and 3 bases at J, with 14 bases between. In germline, CDR1 is LGHNA, CDR2 YSLEER. The length of the CDR3 is 15 residues. The CDR3 DNA follows: TGCGCCAGCAGCCGCCGACAGTGGGGGACAGATACGCAGTATTTT. This encodes CASSRRQWGTDTQYF.

About this clonotype itself: At one of its ends the junction is not consistent with the germline gene, which may arise from a read error. The chain couples TRBV4-2 to TRBJ2-7; D uncertain. This CDR3 comprises 15 residues. The germline gives CDR1 LGHNA, CDR2 YNFKEQ. In DNA form, the CDR3 reads TGTGTCAGCAGCCAAGATAGGCTAGTAAGTACCGAGCAATACTTC. Its translation is CVSSQDRLVSTEQYF.

This clonotype was counted many times. The rearrangement joins TRBV11-2 to TRBJ1-6; TRBD1 is a possible D gene (5 bases). Trimming shortened V by 5 bases and J by 6 bases, and 8 bases separated the two germline ends. The germline V gene encodes CDR1 SGHAT and CDR2 FQNNGV. There are 13 residues in the CDR3. The CDR3 protein is CASSLGLNSPLHF. CDR3 nucleotides: TGTGCCAGCAGCCTGGGGCTTAATTCACCCCTCCACTTT.

The table lists this clonotype with a few counts. With a much larger clone just one base away, this may be a read error. The rearrangement links TRBV4-2 to TRBJ2-7; D remains ambiguous. Germline V gives CDR1 LGHNA, CDR2 YNFKEQ. The CDR3 contains 12 residues. CDR3 amino acids: CASSQDRNEEYF. The CDR3 DNA reads as TGTGCCAGCAGCCAAGATCGGAACGAGGAGTACTTC.

Concerning this clonotype itself: A read error may be the cause here, since a much bigger clone is one base away. This chain joins TRBV4-2 and TRBJ2-1; D is possibly TRBD1 or TRBD2 (5 bases each). CDR1 is LGHNA and CDR2 is YNFKEQ in the germline V gene. This CDR3 is built from 16 residues. Between the trimmed V and J ends, which lost 0 bases and 5 bases, there was a span of 14 bases. The CDR3 sequence: CASSQDLGTGNNEQFF. The CDR3 DNA reads TGTGCCAGCAGCCAAGACCTCGGGACGGGTAACAATGAGCAGTTCTTC.

The rearrangement uses TRBV11-2 and TRBJ2-4, with D possibly being TRBD1 or TRBD2 (5 bases each). Trimming pared 2 bases from V and 9 bases from J, leaving 29 bases between. Germline V CDR1 and CDR2: SGHAT, FQNNGV. This CDR3 has 19 residues. The CDR3, as DNA: TGTGCCAGCAGCTTACACGGGGCTAGAGGAGTGAGGGGAAAACGCATTCAGTACTTC. Encoded protein: CASSLHGARGVRGKRIQYF. Supplemented by reference TRBV11-2 and TRBJ2-4, the full variable domain reads EAGVAQSPRYKIIEKRQSVAFWCNPISGHATLYWYQQILGQGPKLLIQFQNNGVVDDSQLPKDRFSAERLKGVDSTLKIQPAKLEDSAVYLCASSLHGARGVRGKRIQYFGAGTRLSVL.

A few counts support this clonotype. The missing conserved phenylalanine or tryptophan at the end of this CDR3 makes a read error likely. The chain is built from TRBV5-6 and TRBJ2-5, with D hard to call. The CDR3 loop spans 10 amino acids. The germline V gene has CDR1 SGHDT and CDR2 YYEEEE. CDR3: CASCLASQYL. The DNA for the CDR3 is TGTGCCAGCTGCTTGGCCTCCCAGTACCTC.

This clonotype turned up a few times. The CDR3 spells CASSLFRTGRSNNEQFF. As DNA, the CDR3 is TGTGCCAGCAGCTTATTTAGGACAGGGAGATCTAACAATGAGCAGTTCTTC. The chain carries TRBV2 and TRBJ2-1, with 8 positions matching TRBD1. In germline, CDR1 is SNHLY, CDR2 FYNNEI. Losses at the gene ends were 6 bases for V and 5 bases for J; bases not matched to a gene: 15. The CDR3 spans 17 residues. The full variable domain, rest sourced from reference TRBV2 and TRBJ2-1, is EPEVTQTPSHQVTQMGQEVILRCVPISNHLYFYWYRQILGQKVEFLVSFYNNEISEKSEIFDDQFSVERPDGSNFTLKIRSTKLEDSAMYFCASSLFRTGRSNNEQFFGPGTRLTVL.

This chain joins TRBV4-3 and TRBJ1-1; D is unresolved. The V end lost 0 bases, the J end lost 2 bases, and 13 bases lay between the germline ends. Per the germline V gene, CDR1 is LGHNA and CDR2 is YSLEER. The CDR3 is made up of 16 amino acids. The CDR3 here is CASSQEHGSLNTEAFF. The CDR3 DNA is TGCGCCAGCAGCCAAGAGCATGGGAGCTTAAACACTGAAGCTTTCTTT.

J is TRBJ1-2 and V is TRBV28; D gene uncertain. Germline V lookup: CDR1 MDHEN, CDR2 SYDVKM. The CDR3 length is 13 residues. V was pared by 5 bases and J by 3 bases, with 10 bases between. CDR3 coding DNA: TGTGCCAGCAGTCCCTCAGGATACTATGGCTACACCTTC. This translates into CASSPSGYYGYTF.

With regard to this clonotype: At one end, the junction sequence differs from germline, possibly due to a read error. The chain is built from TRBV29-1 and TRBJ1-2; 8 bases are shared with TRBD1. Germline CDR1 is SQVTM and CDR2 is ANQGSEA. The CDR3 extends over 12 amino acids. CDR3 sequence reads: CSVEDTGGGYTF. The CDR3 coding sequence is TGTAGCGTTGAAGATACAGGGGGAGGCTACACCTTC.

The rearrangement uses TRBV5-6 and TRBJ2-2, with D uncertain. V was cut by 3 bases and J by 6 bases, with 6 bases left in between. Germline CDR1 reads SGHDT; CDR2 reads YYEEEE. This CDR3 contains 12 residues. DNA of the CDR3: TGTGCCAGCAGCTGGTCCTCCGGGGAGCTGTTTTTT. It yields the protein CASSWSSGELFF.

A word on this clonotype: At one of its ends the junction is not consistent with the germline gene, which may arise from a read error. CDR3 sequence (DNA): TGCGCCAGCAGGGGGGTGACTAGCAGGGATTCGGAGACCAAGTACTTC. It encodes CASRGVTSRDSETKYF. The chain uses TRBV10-2 and TRBJ2-5, with 7 bases matching TRBD2. Germline CDR1 is WSHSY and CDR2 is SAAADI. The CDR3 is 16 amino acids.

In its sample, this clonotype is large (0.1 to 1%). The V call is TRBV5-4, the J call TRBJ2-2, with D tentatively TRBD2 (6 bases). Trimming shortened V by 4 bases and J by 1 base, and 14 bases separated the two germline ends. The CDR3 loop spans 16 amino acids. Germline V gives CDR1 SGHNT, CDR2 YYREEE (reference sequence). CDR3 sequence reads: CASSPDGGVNTGELFF. CDR3 nucleotides: TGTGCCAGCAGCCCGGATGGCGGGGTGAACACCGGGGAGCTGTTTTTT.

The chain recombines TRBV30 with TRBJ2-7, with D possibly matching TRBD2 (5 bases). This CDR3 is built from 13 residues. Trimming cost V 0 bases and J 6 bases, with 12 bases left between them. CDR1 is GTSNPN and CDR2 is SVGIG in the germline V gene (reference sequence). CDR3 sequence reads: CAWSVRSGSEQYF. The CDR3 region has the DNA TGTGCCTGGAGTGTACGGTCGGGGAGCGAGCAGTACTTC.

There are many counts of this clonotype. V is TRBV7-9 and J is TRBJ2-7, with D maybe TRBD2 (6 bases). This CDR3 is built from 12 residues. V was clipped by 5 bases and J by 9 bases, with 14 bases between them. Germline CDR1 is SEHNR and CDR2 is FQNEAQ (reference sequence). CDR3 protein: CASSPGTLPQYF. In DNA, the CDR3 is TGTGCCAGCAGCCCTGGGACTCTGCCGCAGTACTTC.

Concerning this clonotype: Its ends do not fully match the called genes, so a read error is possible. The chain uses TRBV11-2 and TRBJ2-7; D remains ambiguous. This CDR3 comprises 14 residues. Germline V lookup: CDR1 SGHAT, CDR2 FQNNGV. CDR3 region: CASSQGRQSYERYF. In DNA form, the CDR3 reads TGTGCCAGCAGCCAAGGACGGCAATCCTACGAGCGGTACTTC.

A few counts support this clonotype. The chain uses TRBV4-2 and TRBJ1-5; TRBD1 is a possible D gene (5 bases). Germline lookup yields CDR1 LGHNA and CDR2 YNFKEQ. The V end was cut by 0 bases, the J end by 7 bases, with 22 bases between. CDR3 length: 18 residues. CDR3: CASSQDRFGGTSRQPQHF. Here the CDR3 DNA reads TGTGCCAGCAGCCAAGATAGATTTGGTGGGACCTCCAGGCAGCCCCAGCATTTT.

The chain employs TRBV5-4 and TRBJ2-7; D ambiguous. Germline CDR1 and CDR2: SGHNT and YYREEE (reference sequence). The CDR3 consists of 14 residues. V was shortened by 8 bases and J by 4 bases, with 19 bases between the two germline ends. CDR3 protein: CARSVAGFSYEQYF. DNA for the CDR3: TGTGCCAGAAGCGTGGCCGGTTTCTCTTACGAGCAGTACTTC.

As concerns this clonotype: Mismatch with germline at one junction end may stem from a read error. The CDR3, as DNA: TGTGTCAGCACCCCTGCTAGCGGGATTTACAATGAGCAGTTCTTC. Its protein is CVSTPASGIYNEQFF. This chain connects TRBV28 to TRBJ2-1, with TRBD2 matching 9 bases. CDR1 MDHEN and CDR2 SYDVKM come from the germline V gene. The CDR3 has 15 amino acids.

A word on this clonotype: Mismatch with germline at one junction end may stem from a read error. V is TRBV30 and J is TRBJ1-1; TRBD1 might be the D (6 bases). CDR3 length: 13 residues. Germline V gene lookup returns CDR1 GTSNPN and CDR2 SVGIG (reference sequence). The CDR3 coding sequence is TGTGCCTGGACGACAGGAGTGAACACTGAAGCTCTCTTT. Amino acids: CAWTTGVNTEALF.

On this clonotype: A read error may be the cause here, since a much bigger clone is one base away. V usage is TRBV7-9 and J usage is TRBJ2-3, with 7 bases that match TRBD1. CDR3 length: 15 amino acids. V lost 3 bases and J lost 7; bases outside the gene matches: 10. Germline V gene data show CDR1 as SEHNR and CDR2 as FQNEAQ (reference sequence). The CDR3 DNA follows: TGTGCCAGCAGCTTGCAGACAGGGAGTACAAATACGCAGTATTTT. This encodes CASSLQTGSTNTQYF.

The chain links TRBV21-1 to TRBJ1-1; the table's D call of TRBD1 was not tested on the DNA. TRBV21-1 represents a pseudogene. The CDR3 has 16 amino acids. The CDR3 protein is CASSPHGQLRGSEAFF. In nucleotides, the CDR3 is TGTGCCAGCAGCCCCCACGGACAGTTACGGGGCTCTGAAGCTTTCTTT.

As regards this clonotype: Here the CDR3 omits its conserved ending phenylalanine or tryptophan, so a read error is the likely source. It is unclear where the CDR3 begins or ends on the DNA, so no DNA is shown, and the CDR3 is as TCRdb lists it. This chain's CDR3 is CSVVWASGRAYEQYS. V usage is TRBV29-1 and J usage is TRBJ2-7; the table's D call TRBD2 went unverified against the DNA. The CDR3 has 15 amino acids, counting both end residues. CDR1 is SQVTM and CDR2 is ANQGSEA in the germline V gene.

About this clonotype: The conserved final phenylalanine or tryptophan is absent from the CDR3, which likely points to a read error. The chain links TRBV4-3 to TRBJ1-6; 10 nucleotides match TRBD1. Looked up from germline, CDR1 is LGHNA and CDR2 is YSLEER. The CDR3 runs to 16 residues. The CDR3 DNA reads as TGCGTCAGCAGCTCCTGGGACAGGGGAAGGAATTCACCCCTCCACTAT. This sequence encodes CVSSSWDRGRNSPLHY.